The 26 T cell receptor beta chains presented below share a single source sample, sequenced in a study of blood T cell repertoires in COVID-19. Libraries were prepared by immunoSEQ multiplex PCR; TCRdb keeps only in-frame clonotypes and omits some of them. The sample yields roughly 330,000 clones, around 87% seen once. The material sequenced was PBMCs or T cells enriched from blood (not recorded which). The receptors stem from a woman in her twenties or thirties who had recovered from COVID-19.

The rearrangement joins TRBV28 to TRBJ1-1; maybe TRBD1 (5 bases). The V gene's germline CDR1 is MDHEN and CDR2 SYDVKM. The CDR3 is made up of 14 amino acids. Trimming took off 4 bases at V and 5 bases at J, with 14 bases between the two ends. DNA for the CDR3: TGTGCCAGCAGTTACGTTGAAGGGGTGACTGAAGCTTTCTTT. Translation: CASSYVEGVTEAFF.

In this sample, this clone turned up once. The chain links TRBV10-3 to TRBJ1-1; TRBD1 agrees at 12 bases. Unmatched junction bases numbered 8, after V lost 11 bases and J lost 1 base. The CDR3 is 15 residues long. In germline, CDR1 is ENHRY, CDR2 SYGVKD. The CDR3 protein is CASGTGGTRNTEAFF. CDR3 DNA sequence: TGTGCCTCCGGGACAGGGGGCACGAGGAACACTGAAGCTTTCTTT.

CDR3 nucleotide sequence: TGTGCCAGCAGCCAAGATTGGTACCAGGGGGCTGGCTACACCTTC. It encodes CASSQDWYQGAGYTF. V gene TRBV14 combines with J gene TRBJ1-2; 8 bases map to TRBD1. The germline V gene encodes CDR1 SGHDN and CDR2 FVKESK. V lost 0 bases to trimming and J lost 7 bases; unmatched junction nucleotides: 7. The CDR3 runs to 15 residues.

This clone was observed once. CDR3 in DNA: TGTGCCAGCAGTTCAGGAATTCGGAACTATGGCTACACCTTC. It codes for CASSSGIRNYGYTF. The chain couples TRBV28 to TRBJ1-2; D uncertain. Germline V gives CDR1 MDHEN, CDR2 SYDVKM. CDR3 length: 14 residues. Trimming removed 4 bases at V and 2 bases at J, with 11 bases between.

Only one count was recorded for this clone. CDR3 DNA: TGTGCCAGCAGTCCCCTCTCCCTTGGTGGACTGGAGAACACTGAAGCTTTCTTT. This sequence encodes CASSPLSLGGLENTEAFF. The gene calls are TRBV27 and TRBJ1-1; unclear D gene. Trimming took off 5 bases at V and 1 base at J, with 23 bases between the two ends. Germline V gene lookup returns CDR1 MNHEY and CDR2 SMNVEV (reference sequence). The CDR3 spans 18 residues.

The gene calls are TRBV20-1 and TRBJ1-2; a possible D gene is TRBD1 (5 bases). Germline loops: CDR1 DFQATT, CDR2 SNEGSKA (reference sequence). Deletions cut 3 bases from V and 2 bases from J, with 7 bases between. CDR3 length equals 12 residues. CDR3 protein: CSASRQNYGYTF. DNA of the CDR3: TGCAGTGCTAGTCGACAGAACTATGGCTACACCTTC.

The rearrangement links TRBV23-1 to TRBJ1-6; 7 bases align to TRBD1. TRBV23-1 is an ORF, and what it does is uncertain. This CDR3 has 19 residues. With 0 bases clipped from V and 6 bases from J, the junction kept 14 bases outside the gene matches. The CDR3 DNA reads TGCGCCAGCAGTCAATCGAAGTGGGTGCTGGACAGGTGTAATTCACCCCTCCACTTT. Translating gives CASSQSKWVLDRCNSPLHF.

The table lists this clone with a count of one. The V call is TRBV13, the J call TRBJ1-1, with D tentatively TRBD1 (5 bases). The V and J ends lost 5 bases and 0 bases respectively, with 10 bases between them. The CDR3 is made up of 14 amino acids. Germline CDR1 and CDR2: PRHDT and FYEKMQ (reference sequence). The CDR3 sequence: CASSAQGVNTEAFF. CDR3 DNA sequence: TGTGCCAGCAGCGCTCAAGGGGTGAACACTGAAGCTTTCTTT.

This rearrangement joins TRBV24-1 to TRBJ1-5, with D perhaps matching TRBD1 (5 bases). Germline CDR1 and CDR2: KGHDR and SFDVKD. V lost 1 base and J lost 7, with 22 bases in between. The length of the CDR3 is 18 residues. CDR3 loop: CATSDFVSGVNSTQPQHF. DNA for the CDR3: TGTGCCACCAGTGATTTCGTTTCGGGGGTCAACTCCACGCAGCCCCAGCATTTT.

This chain connects TRBV6-2 or TRBV6-3 to TRBJ2-7; 10 bases are shared with TRBD2. CDR1 is MNHEY, CDR2 SVGEGT, per germline. The CDR3 covers 15 residues. V was pared by 2 bases and J by 4 bases, with 5 bases of the junction left unmatched. This CDR3 is CASSYVAGGPYEQYF. In DNA form, the CDR3 reads TGTGCCAGCAGTTACGTAGCGGGGGGACCATACGAGCAGTACTTC.

The chain couples TRBV28 to TRBJ1-2; D remains ambiguous. Trimming pared 3 bases from V and 7 bases from J, leaving 6 bases between. Germline V gives CDR1 MDHEN, CDR2 SYDVKM. CDR3 length: 11 residues. CDR3 protein: CASSFAGGYTF. The CDR3 coding sequence is TGTGCCAGCAGTTTTGCGGGTGGCTACACCTTC.

This chain connects TRBV6-5 to TRBJ1-2; 9 bases match TRBD1. J lost 7 bases, V lost 5 bases, and 5 bases had no gene match. CDR3 length equals 13 residues. Germline V gene sequence: CDR1 MNHEY, CDR2 SVGAGI. CDR3 nucleotides: TGTGCCAGCAGTCCCGGGACAGGGTTTGGCTACACCTTC. This sequence encodes CASSPGTGFGYTF.

J is TRBJ1-1 and V is TRBV10-3, with TRBD1 matching over 8 bases. Germline lookup yields CDR1 ENHRY and CDR2 SYGVKD. The CDR3 extends over 14 amino acids. Trimming took 6 bases from V and 5 from J; bases not matched to a gene: 8. CDR3 loop: CAIRSGQGGTEAFF. The CDR3 bases are TGTGCCATCAGGTCAGGACAGGGAGGAACTGAAGCTTTCTTT.

The chain is built from TRBV7-6 and TRBJ1-4; D is possibly TRBD1 (5 bases). Germline lookup yields CDR1 SGHVS and CDR2 FNYEAQ. This CDR3 comprises 14 residues. V was pared by 7 bases and J by 5 bases, with 14 bases between. CDR3 DNA: TGTGCCAGCAAAAAAGACAGCCACAATGAAAAACTGTTTTTT. This codes for CASKKDSHNEKLFF.

This clone occurred many times. V gene TRBV30 combines with J gene TRBJ1-1; D might be TRBD1 (6 bases). Germline V gene data show CDR1 as GTSNPN and CDR2 as SVGIG (reference sequence). V lost 5 bases and J 0 bases, leaving 19 bases between the germline ends. The length of the CDR3 is 16 residues. Written as DNA, the CDR3 is TGTGCCTGGGTGCAGGGGCAGTTTGGCTTGAACACTGAAGCTTTCTTT. Protein product: CAWVQGQFGLNTEAFF.

The rearrangement uses TRBV28 and TRBJ1-3; 7 bases match TRBD1. The CDR3 runs 14 residues. The junction had 5 bases not matched to a gene; V was cut back by 1 base and J by 8 bases. The germline V gene encodes CDR1 MDHEN and CDR2 SYDVKM. The CDR3 DNA sequence: TGTGCCAGCAGTTTATTGGGACAGAGGCACACCATATATTTT. It encodes CASSLLGQRHTIYF.

This clone was counted once. The chain joins TRBV4-1 to TRBJ2-2; TRBD2 matches at 11 bases. Germline CDR1 reads MGHRA; CDR2 reads YSYEKL. The CDR3 sequence is 16 residues long. J was trimmed by 8 bases and V by 4 bases; bases with no gene match: 9. The CDR3 sequence is CASSLMTSGTEGELFF. The CDR3 nucleotides are TGCGCCAGCAGCCTCATGACTAGCGGGACTGAAGGGGAGCTGTTTTTT.

This chain connects TRBV7-8 to TRBJ1-4, with 7 bases lining up with TRBD1. Germline V gene sequence: CDR1 SGHVS, CDR2 FQNEAQ. V was clipped by 5 bases and J by 3 bases; unmatched bases: 6. The CDR3 has 15 amino acids. CDR3: CASSGRQGANEKLFF. The CDR3 DNA sequence: TGTGCCAGCAGCGGACGACAGGGAGCTAATGAAAAACTGTTTTTT. The variable domain in full, with the rest retrieved from reference TRBV7-8 and TRBJ1-4, is GAGVSQSPRYKVAKRGQDVALRCDPISGHVSLFWYQQALGQGPEFLTYFQNEAQLDKSGLPSDRFFAERPEGSVSTLKIQRTQQEDSAVYLCASSGRQGANEKLFFGSGTQLSVL.

The chain combines TRBV10-3 with TRBJ1-1; D uncertain. V lost 9 bases and J lost 1, with 9 bases in between. Germline assignment: CDR1 ENHRY and CDR2 SYGVKD. The CDR3 runs 12 residues. CDR3 DNA: TGTGCCATTAGCTTAAGGAACACTGAAGCTTTCTTT. It translates to CAISLRNTEAFF.

The chain carries TRBV18 and TRBJ2-1; tentative D call: TRBD1 (6 bases). This CDR3 has 14 residues. In germline, CDR1 is KGHSH, CDR2 LQKENI. Trimming pared 6 bases from V and 3 bases from J, leaving 12 bases between. CDR3 sequence reads: CASSPGQYYNEQFF. The CDR3 DNA reads as TGTGCCAGCTCGCCCGGACAGTACTACAATGAGCAGTTCTTC.

This clone has just a few counts. The chain has TRBV3-1 (or the pseudogene TRBV3-2) and TRBJ1-2, with no clear D. Germline V gene data show CDR1 as LGHDT and CDR2 as YNNKEL (reference sequence). The V end was cut by 3 bases, the J end by 8 bases, with 13 bases between. This CDR3 is built from 13 residues. The CDR3 sequence is CASSQFLGSGYTF. CDR3 in DNA: TGTGCCAGCAGCCAGTTTCTAGGGAGCGGCTACACCTTC.

In its sample, this clone was seen once. The chain employs TRBV6-5 and TRBJ1-1, with 8 bases identical to TRBD1. There are 15 residues in the CDR3. Germline CDR1 MNHEY, CDR2 SVGAGI. The trim removed 10 bases at V and 6 bases at J, leaving 16 bases unmatched. CDR3: CATVGNRGITAEAFF. The CDR3 bases are TGTGCCACCGTAGGGAACAGGGGGATAACGGCTGAAGCTTTCTTT.

This chain uses TRBV4-3 with TRBJ1-4, with 11 positions matching TRBD1. The CDR3 runs to 15 residues. Germline V gene lookup returns CDR1 LGHNA and CDR2 YSLEER. The trim removed 5 bases at V and 7 bases at J, leaving 6 bases unmatched. The CDR3 DNA reads TGCGCCAGCAGCGAAGCCGGGACAGGGGGTGAAAAACTGTTTTTT. Translated: CASSEAGTGGEKLFF.

The J gene is TRBJ1-6, the V gene TRBV6-5; 11 positions agree with TRBD1. The CDR3 totals 15 residues. The ends lost 6 bases at V and 8 bases at J; junction bases unmatched: 6. The germline V gene has CDR1 MNHEY and CDR2 SVGAGI. In nucleotides, the CDR3 is TGTGCCAGCAGCCGGACAGGGGGCGTCCATTCACCCCTCCACTTT. It yields the protein CASSRTGGVHSPLHF.

This clone appeared a few times. The rearrangement links TRBV25-1 to TRBJ1-6; TRBD1 aligns across 8 bases. V dropped 0 bases and J dropped 10; count of bases not matched to a gene: 8. This CDR3 has 16 amino acids. CDR1 and CDR2 (germline): MGHDK, SYGVNS. As DNA, the CDR3 is TGTGCCAGCAGTGAATACCTAGGACAGGGTCTGTCACCCCTCCACTTT. Its translation: CASSEYLGQGLSPLHF. Looking up the rest from reference TRBV25-1 and TRBJ1-6 gives the full variable domain: EADIYQTPRYLVIGTGKKITLECSQTMGHDKMYWYQQDPGMELHLIHYSYGVNSTEKGDLSSESTVSRIRTEHFPLTLESARPSHTSQYLCASSEYLGQGLSPLHFGNGTRLTVT.

The gene calls are TRBV10-3 and TRBJ1-1; the D gene is possibly TRBD1 (6 bases). V lost 4 bases, J lost 0 bases, and 15 bases lay in between. Germline CDR1 reads ENHRY; CDR2 reads SYGVKD. The CDR3 is 16 amino acids. The CDR3 is CAISGRQDPMNTEAFF. The CDR3 coding sequence is TGTGCCATCAGTGGAAGACAGGATCCCATGAACACTGAAGCTTTCTTT.